Following are 13 T cell receptor beta chains from one sample sequenced in a study of blood T cell repertoires in COVID-19 (dated by TCRdb to 2018 to 2020). The library was made by the immunoSEQ multiplex PCR assay. As stored in TCRdb, this immuneACCESS dataset retains in-frame rearrangements with V and J assigned. A fraction of the clones does not appear; measured against another copy, unresolved V genes explain less than half of the discrepancy, and the remainder lacks a known reason. The sample table contains over 150,000 clones; only one count was recorded for roughly 88% of them. The ten biggest clones cover 8% to 9.5% of the sample. The material sequenced was peripheral blood. These receptors were taken from an elderly woman with active or convalescent COVID-19.

The chain combines TRBV28 with TRBJ1-2; D unresolved. This CDR3 is built from 12 residues. Per the germline V gene, CDR1 is MDHEN and CDR2 is SYDVKM. Trimming took 5 bases from V and 0 from J, leaving 4 bases between them. CDR3 in DNA: TGTGCCAGCAGTCCGGCTAACTATGGCTACACCTTC. This encodes CASSPANYGYTF.

CDR3 DNA sequence: TGTGCCATCAGTGATACATCGAGCGGGACCGGGGAGCTGTTTTTT. It translates to CAISDTSSGTGELFF. The chain combines TRBV10-3 with TRBJ2-2; a weak D match, TRBD2 (6 bases). The CDR3 length is 15 residues. The germline V gene has CDR1 ENHRY and CDR2 SYGVKD. V lost 3 bases and J lost 5, with 13 bases in between.

The chain combines TRBV29-1 with TRBJ2-5; 7 bases are shared with TRBD1. Germline CDR1 SQVTM, CDR2 ANQGSEA. The ends lost 7 bases at V and 2 bases at J; junction bases unmatched: 4. This CDR3 is built from 12 residues. The DNA of the CDR3 is TGCAGCGGGACACAGGGGCAAGAGACCCAGTACTTC. This sequence encodes CSGTQGQETQYF.

The chain links TRBV30 to TRBJ1-1; D is ambiguous. Per the germline V gene, CDR1 is GTSNPN and CDR2 is SVGIG (reference sequence). Trimming stripped 2 bases from V and 1 base from J, with 11 bases between. The CDR3 loop spans 14 amino acids. This CDR3 reads CAWSRGLKNTEAFF. The CDR3, as DNA: TGTGCCTGGAGTCGAGGCCTCAAGAACACTGAAGCTTTCTTT.

The chain is built from TRBV6-5 and TRBJ2-2; 8 nucleotides line up with TRBD1. After removal of 6 bases from V and 2 bases from J, the junction contained 2 bases not matched to a gene. The CDR3 runs 14 residues. Per the germline V gene, CDR1 is MNHEY and CDR2 is SVGAGI. In DNA form, the CDR3 reads TGTGCCAGCAGGCAGGGGGCCAACACCGGGGAGCTGTTTTTT. Translation gives CASRQGANTGELFF.

This clone was seen only a few times. This rearrangement joins TRBV21-1 to TRBJ1-1; the tabulated D call, TRBD1, remains unverified against the DNA. TRBV21-1 is annotated as a pseudogene. The CDR3 consists of 12 residues. This CDR3 is CASKHRQNEAFF. CDR3 DNA: TGTGCCAGCAAGCACAGGCAGAATGAAGCTTTCTTT.

The gene calls are TRBV15 and TRBJ2-5; D perhaps matches TRBD1 (6 bases). The germline V gene has CDR1 LNHNV and CDR2 YYDKDF (reference sequence). The ends were cut back, 3 bases at V and 11 bases at J, with 13 bases in the middle. This CDR3 contains 12 residues. The CDR3 sequence: CATSRGDTLQYF. The CDR3 nucleotides read TGTGCCACCAGCAGGGGGGACACCCTACAGTACTTC.

The rearrangement links TRBV24-1 to TRBJ2-2; 8 positions agree with TRBD2. J lost 0 bases, V lost 4 bases, and 0 bases had no gene match. Germline V gene lookup returns CDR1 KGHDR and CDR2 SFDVKD. The CDR3 extends over 15 amino acids. The CDR3 DNA is TGTGCCACCAGTGAAGCGGGAGCGAACACCGGGGAGCTGTTTTTT. This sequence encodes CATSEAGANTGELFF.

This clone was counted once. The genes are TRBV6-2 or TRBV6-3 and TRBJ2-3; 8 bases are shared with TRBD2. J lost 3 bases, V lost 6 bases, and 14 bases had no gene match. CDR1 and CDR2 from the germline V gene are MNHEY and SVGEGT. The CDR3 covers 17 residues. The CDR3 loop reads CASSPEGRGTRTDTQYF. The DNA of the CDR3 is TGTGCCAGCAGCCCCGAGGGGAGGGGGACTAGAACAGATACGCAGTATTTT.

V usage is TRBV5-1 and J usage is TRBJ1-2; maybe TRBD1 (5 bases). V dropped 5 bases and J dropped 4 bases, with 24 bases sitting between them. This CDR3 is built from 17 residues. Germline values: CDR1 SGHRS, CDR2 YFSETQ. The CDR3 DNA reads as TGCGCCAGCAGTCATAAGCCTGAGGACACCGTCATCTATGGCTACACCTTC. Translation: CASSHKPEDTVIYGYTF.

This clone was counted a single time. The CDR3 DNA is TGTGCCAGTTTCAATACAGAGAACTATGGCTACACCTTC. Amino acid sequence: CASFNTENYGYTF. V and J are TRBV19 and TRBJ1-2, with D unresolved. Germline-derived CDR1 and CDR2 are LNHDA and SQIVND (reference sequence). The CDR3 totals 13 residues. Trimming took 8 bases from V and 2 from J, leaving 12 bases between them.

The genes are TRBV4-1 and TRBJ1-2; TRBD1 matches 8 bases. Unmatched junction bases numbered 6, after V lost 6 bases and J lost 6 bases. CDR1 and CDR2 (germline): MGHRA, YSYEKL. There are 13 residues in the CDR3. CDR3 region: CASSTGQGDGYTF. The CDR3, as DNA: TGCGCCAGCAGTACTGGACAGGGAGATGGCTACACCTTC.

The chain couples TRBV5-4 to TRBJ1-1; D might be TRBD1 (5 bases). The CDR3 spans 14 residues. The germline gives CDR1 SGHNT, CDR2 YYREEE (reference sequence). V was cut by 4 bases and J by 7 bases, with 17 bases left in between. CDR3 residues: CASSQTEPQSEAFF. The CDR3 coding sequence is TGTGCCAGCAGCCAGACAGAGCCCCAGAGTGAAGCTTTCTTT. The full variable domain, completed using reference TRBV5-4 and TRBJ1-1, is ETGVTQSPTHLIKTRGQQVTLRCSSQSGHNTVSWYQQALGQGPQFIFQYYREEENGRGNFPPRFSGLQFPNYSSELNVNALELDDSALYLCASSQTEPQSEAFFGQGTRLTVV.